The rows below give T cell receptor beta chains drawn from one sample of a study of T cell responses to AZD1222 COVID-19 vaccine. Libraries were prepared by immunoSEQ multiplex PCR; TCRdb keeps only in-frame clonotypes and omits some of them. Seen here are under 150,000 clones, 70% to 90% observed once, and the top ten hold more than 3%. Sequences were derived from peripheral blood, sampled on day 0 of MenACWY control vaccination. The receptor set was obtained from an adult in good health. Both conserved end residues are part of each CDR3. D genes are given only for firm matches. Expanded clones are given a class, and other clones once, few, many or no size at all.

v_gene: TRBV2; d_gene: .; abundance: once; j_gene: TRBJ2-5; CDR3aa: CAGGPRETQYF; CDR3nt: TGTGCCGGCGGTCCTCGGGAGACCCAGTACTTC
v_gene: TRBV27; d_gene: .; abundance: .; j_gene: TRBJ1-4; CDR3aa: CASSPRGTNEKLFF; CDR3nt: TGTGCCAGCAGTCCGAGGGGGACTAATGAAAAACTGTTTTTT
v_gene: TRBV24-1; d_gene: .; abundance: .; j_gene: TRBJ1-4; CDR3aa: CATSDSGANEKLFF; CDR3nt: TGTGCCACCAGTGATTCTGGGGCTAATGAAAAACTGTTTTTT
v_gene: TRBV19; d_gene: .; abundance: once; j_gene: TRBJ1-6; CDR3aa: CASSAREAPLHF; CDR3nt: TGTGCCAGTAGTGCCCGCGAAGCACCCCTCCACTTT
v_gene: TRBV9; d_gene: TRBD1; abundance: .; j_gene: TRBJ1-3; CDR3aa: CASSALVGTAGNTIYF; CDR3nt: TGTGCCAGCAGCGCCCTCGTGGGGACAGCTGGAAACACCATATATTTT
v_gene: TRBV29-1; d_gene: .; abundance: .; j_gene: TRBJ2-5; CDR3aa: CSVWTGGGETQYF; CDR3nt: TGCAGCGTGTGGACGGGGGGCGGTGAGACCCAGTACTTC
v_gene: TRBV7-9; d_gene: TRBD1; abundance: .; j_gene: TRBJ2-5; CDR3aa: CASSPTPGTGDETQYF; CDR3nt: TGTGCCAGCAGCCCCACCCCCGGGACAGGGGACGAGACCCAGTACTTC
v_gene: TRBV21-1; d_gene: .; abundance: .; j_gene: TRBJ1-1; CDR3aa: CASSPTQRGEGEAFF; CDR3nt: TGTGCCAGCAGCCCCACGCAGAGGGGCGAAGGTGAAGCTTTCTTT
v_gene: TRBV2; d_gene: TRBD1; abundance: .; j_gene: TRBJ1-5; CDR3aa: CASKLQGGNQPQHF; CDR3nt: TGTGCCAGCAAACTTCAGGGGGGCAATCAGCCCCAGCATTTT
v_gene: TRBV6-1; d_gene: .; abundance: .; j_gene: TRBJ2-2; CDR3aa: CASSERRAFGELFF; CDR3nt: TGTGCCAGCAGTGAAAGACGGGCTTTCGGGGAGCTGTTTTTT
v_gene: TRBV19; d_gene: .; abundance: .; j_gene: TRBJ2-3; CDR3aa: CASAWDTYTDTQYF; CDR3nt: TGTGCCAGCGCCTGGGACACCTACACAGATACGCAGTATTTT
v_gene: TRBV5-1; d_gene: .; abundance: few; j_gene: TRBJ2-7; CDR3aa: CASSFLQDPTYEQYF; CDR3nt: TGCGCCAGCAGCTTTCTTCAGGATCCCACCTACGAGCAGTACTTC
v_gene: TRBV10-2; d_gene: .; abundance: once; j_gene: TRBJ1-4; CDR3aa: CASGQGGEKLFF; CDR3nt: TGCGCCAGCGGTCAGGGCGGTGAAAAACTGTTTTTT
v_gene: TRBV5-4; d_gene: TRBD1; abundance: .; j_gene: TRBJ1-2; CDR3aa: CASSLIGGMYGYTF; CDR3nt: TGTGCCAGCAGCTTGATAGGGGGCATGTATGGCTACACCTTC
v_gene: TRBV3-1/TRBV3-2; d_gene: TRBD2; abundance: once; j_gene: TRBJ2-1; CDR3aa: CASSQGRSGGQYYNEQFF; CDR3nt: TGTGCCAGCAGCCAAGGCCGCAGCGGGGGGCAATATTACAATGAGCAGTTCTTC
v_gene: TRBV4-1; d_gene: TRBD1; abundance: .; j_gene: TRBJ1-4; CDR3aa: CASSQRGTALNEKLFF; CDR3nt: TGCGCCAGCAGCCAAAGAGGGACAGCTCTTAATGAAAAACTGTTTTTT
v_gene: TRBV6-6; d_gene: TRBD2; abundance: .; j_gene: TRBJ2-7; CDR3aa: CASSYSGTSGREQYF; CDR3nt: TGTGCCAGCAGTTACTCTGGGACTAGCGGGCGCGAGCAGTACTTC
v_gene: TRBV4-3; d_gene: .; abundance: .; j_gene: TRBJ1-1; CDR3aa: CASSQVSGYTEAFF; CDR3nt: TGCGCCAGCAGCCAAGTCAGTGGTTACACTGAAGCTTTCTTT
v_gene: TRBV20-1; d_gene: .; abundance: .; j_gene: TRBJ1-2; CDR3aa: CSASPGRLFYGYTF; CDR3nt: TGCAGTGCTAGTCCCGGACGACTTTTTTATGGCTACACCTTC
v_gene: TRBV2; d_gene: .; abundance: .; j_gene: TRBJ1-6; CDR3aa: CASRTPGRSDSPLHF; CDR3nt: TGTGCCAGCAGAACACCGGGGCGGTCTGATTCACCCCTCCACTTT
v_gene: TRBV29-1; d_gene: .; abundance: once; j_gene: TRBJ1-2; CDR3aa: CTSLQIDNYGYTF; CDR3nt: TGCACCAGCCTCCAAATAGATAACTATGGCTACACCTTC
v_gene: TRBV28; d_gene: .; abundance: .; j_gene: TRBJ1-5; CDR3aa: CASIPLGRSGNQPQHF; CDR3nt: TGTGCCAGCATCCCCTTGGGGCGAAGTGGCAATCAGCCCCAGCATTTT
v_gene: TRBV7-2; d_gene: TRBD1; abundance: few; j_gene: TRBJ1-2; CDR3aa: CATQTGVGGYTF; CDR3nt: TGTGCCACCCAGACAGGGGTGGGCGGCTACACCTTC
v_gene: TRBV7-2; d_gene: TRBD2; abundance: .; j_gene: TRBJ2-2; CDR3aa: CASSLTSGGLGELFF; CDR3nt: TGTGCCAGCAGCTTGACTAGCGGGGGCCTTGGGGAGCTGTTTTTT
v_gene: TRBV10-3; d_gene: .; abundance: once; j_gene: TRBJ2-7; CDR3aa: CAISEGDSNLRGQYF; CDR3nt: TGTGCCATCAGTGAGGGGGATTCGAACCTACGAGGGCAGTACTTC
v_gene: TRBV6-2/TRBV6-3; d_gene: .; abundance: once; j_gene: TRBJ1-5; CDR3aa: CASSWGRASNQPQHF; CDR3nt: TGTGCCAGCAGCTGGGGGAGGGCTAGCAATCAGCCCCAGCATTTT
v_gene: TRBV4-1; d_gene: TRBD1; abundance: .; j_gene: TRBJ1-4; CDR3aa: CASSQGTGSGNEKLFF; CDR3nt: TGCGCCAGCAGCCAGGGGACAGGGAGCGGTAATGAAAAACTGTTTTTT
v_gene: TRBV3-1/TRBV3-2; d_gene: .; abundance: .; j_gene: TRBJ1-6; CDR3aa: CASSQLRHVDSPLHF; CDR3nt: TGTGCCAGCAGCCAACTCCGACATGTGGATTCACCCCTCCACTTT
v_gene: TRBV2; d_gene: TRBD2; abundance: .; j_gene: TRBJ2-5; CDR3aa: CASSVSGGTETQYF; CDR3nt: TGTGCCAGCAGTGTTAGCGGGGGGACAGAGACCCAGTACTTC
v_gene: TRBV7-2; d_gene: .; abundance: .; j_gene: TRBJ2-7; CDR3aa: CASSAQDWYEQYF; CDR3nt: TGTGCCAGCAGCGCCCAGGACTGGTACGAGCAGTACTTC
v_gene: TRBV6-5; d_gene: TRBD1; abundance: .; j_gene: TRBJ2-7; CDR3aa: CATWDRPGGEQYF; CDR3nt: TGTGCCACATGGGACAGGCCGGGTGGAGAGCAGTACTTC
v_gene: TRBV29-1; d_gene: .; abundance: .; j_gene: TRBJ1-4; CDR3aa: CSVGRGTTNEKLFF; CDR3nt: TGCAGCGTTGGACGGGGGACAACTAATGAAAAACTGTTTTTT
v_gene: TRBV27; d_gene: .; abundance: medium-sized; j_gene: TRBJ2-6; CDR3aa: CASSLAGANVLTF; CDR3nt: TGTGCCAGCAGTTTAGCTGGGGCCAACGTCCTGACTTTC
v_gene: TRBV4-3; d_gene: .; abundance: .; j_gene: TRBJ2-3; CDR3aa: CASRRDVTDTQYF; CDR3nt: TGCGCCAGCAGGAGGGACGTTACAGATACGCAGTATTTT
v_gene: TRBV5-1; d_gene: TRBD2; abundance: .; j_gene: TRBJ2-3; CDR3aa: CASSARGEADTQYF; CDR3nt: TGCGCCAGCAGCGCGCGGGGGGAGGCAGATACGCAGTATTTT
v_gene: TRBV7-2; d_gene: .; abundance: few; j_gene: TRBJ2-2; CDR3aa: CASSFSSVGGVPGELFF; CDR3nt: TGTGCCAGCAGCTTTAGCAGTGTCGGGGGCGTACCCGGGGAGCTGTTTTTT
v_gene: TRBV5-1; d_gene: TRBD2; abundance: .; j_gene: TRBJ2-3; CDR3aa: CASSSSGGVTDTQYF; CDR3nt: TGCGCCAGCAGCTCATCCGGGGGGGTCACAGATACGCAGTATTTT